This TCR beta chain was documented in a study of CD8 T cells in acute hepatitis C reinfection. Study observations and caveats: TRBV04 and TRBV06 were preferentially used in all groups, not explained by naive pool overrepresentation. Regardless of outcome, 10 to 15 public clonotypes appeared, one using V04-02/J02-02.

As for time point: naive CD8 control sorted from an acute-time-point sample. The CDR3 is made up of 13 amino acids. CDR1 is MNHEY, CDR2 SMNVEV, per germline (reference sequence). V dropped 6 bases and J dropped 9 bases, with 12 bases sitting between them. Using immunoSEQ multiplex PCR, the repertoire was profiled, and TCRdb retains in-frame clones only, with some absent. This repertoire shows tens of thousands of clones, 75% to 90% found once; its top ten account for around 9.9%. In regard to this clone: The antigen is undetermined.

The receptor was isolated from a woman aged 18 to 35 who spontaneously cleared hepatitis C infection. The sample taken for sequencing was naive CD8+ T cells from PBMCs. This rearrangement joins TRBV27 to TRBJ1-6; no reliable D call. The CDR3 sequence: CASSPNQRSPLHF. Written as DNA, the CDR3 is TGTGCCAGCAGCCCTAACCAGCGTTCACCCCTCCACTTT.